This T cell receptor (beta chain) was found in a study of CD8 T cells in ankylosing spondylitis. Study-wide results and caveats: There were earlier reports of some motif variants in reactive arthritis synovial fluid and blood. CD8+ disease-linked clones were present at relatively low frequencies in blood.

Trimming left V 5 bases short and J 0 bases short, with 14 bases between. This CDR3 has 17 amino acids. CDR1 is SGHTA, CDR2 FQGNSA, per germline. Libraries of TCR beta came from quantitative 5'-RACE with molecular barcodes. TCRdb independently ran MiXCR on the 5' RACE reads; one entry per CDR3 protein. Of approximately 250,000 distinct CDR3 sequences detected, 7.5% to 9.5% appear once; the ten largest clones hold more than 4.5%. This clonotype was recorded once. Antigen: not known. A much larger clonotype is one base distant, so this may be a read error. The specimen sequenced was blood, either unsorted or a sorted T cell fraction (not recorded which). The TCR comes from a female donor with ankylosing spondylitis or in good health (not recorded which). The chain recombines TRBV7-2 with TRBJ1-6; D possibly corresponds to TRBD1 (5 bases). This CDR3 is CASSQGPDFSYNSPLHF. The CDR3 DNA is TGTGCCAGCAGCCAGGGTCCTGATTTCTCCTATAATTCACCCCTCCACTTT.